Following are 20 T cell receptor beta chains from one sample sequenced in a study of blood T cell repertoires in COVID-19. Generated by immunoSEQ multiplex PCR, the TCRdb table keeps only in-frame clones and is missing some. The table shows about 300,000 clones, with around nine tenths occurring only once. Sequences were obtained from peripheral blood. The source is a woman aged 25-40 years with COVID-19, enrolled during active disease.

The V call is TRBV4-2, the J call TRBJ1-5, with 7 bases lining up with TRBD1. The CDR3 spans 17 residues. Germline V gives CDR1 LGHNA, CDR2 YNFKEQ. After removal of 2 bases from V and 7 bases from J, the junction contained 14 bases not matched to a gene. For the CDR3, the DNA is TGTGCCAGCAGCCAAAAGGGAGGTGACAGGGTAAAGCAGCCCCAGCATTTT. Translated: CASSQKGGDRVKQPQHF.

V usage is TRBV28 and J usage is TRBJ2-7; 10 bases are a match to TRBD2. Trimming removed 4 bases from V and 4 bases from J; junction bases left unmatched: 7. Germline V gene data show CDR1 as MDHEN and CDR2 as SYDVKM. The CDR3 covers 15 residues. The CDR3 region has the DNA TGTGCCAGCAGTTCACCCGGGACTAGCGCATACGAGCAGTACTTC. Translation: CASSSPGTSAYEQYF.

The rearrangement joins TRBV5-4 to TRBJ2-7, with D unresolved. The germline gives CDR1 SGHNT, CDR2 YYREEE (reference sequence). The V gene lost 1 base and the J gene lost 1 base, with 9 bases spanning the gap. This CDR3 region has 14 residues. The CDR3 DNA sequence: TGTGCCAGCAGCTTGATCGGTAAATCCTACGAGCAGTACTTC. It codes for CASSLIGKSYEQYF.

The gene calls are TRBV9 and TRBJ1-1; 7 bases align to TRBD1. The CDR3 totals 15 residues. Germline-derived CDR1 and CDR2 are SGDLS and YYNGEE. V trimming: 0 bases; J trimming: 3 bases; junction bases outside the gene matches: 5. CDR3 loop: CASSVGNQGDTEAFF. In DNA, the CDR3 is TGTGCCAGCAGCGTAGGCAATCAGGGGGACACTGAAGCTTTCTTT.

The chain is built from TRBV15 and TRBJ2-1; TRBD1 matches at 9 bases. With V trimmed by 0 bases and J by 8 bases, 8 bases remained unmatched. Germline V gene sequence: CDR1 LNHNV, CDR2 YYDKDF (reference sequence). The CDR3 sequence is 16 residues long. CDR3 sequence (DNA): TGTGCCACCAGCAGAGATCGTGACAGGGGGATCGATGAGCAGTTCTTC. Translating it yields CATSRDRDRGIDEQFF.

A single count supports this clone. The CDR3 here is CAFLRNTIYF. The CDR3 DNA follows: TGTGCCTTTTTAAGAAACACCATATATTTT. The chain has TRBV30 and TRBJ1-3; D is uncertain. This CDR3 has 10 residues. The V and J ends lost 7 bases and 5 bases respectively, with 6 bases between them. CDR1 and CDR2 (germline): GTSNPN, SVGIG (reference sequence).

The chain combines TRBV4-2 with TRBJ2-1; 7 bases fit TRBD2. Germline V gives CDR1 LGHNA, CDR2 YNFKEQ. The CDR3 consists of 16 residues. With V trimmed by 1 base and J by 4 bases, 7 bases remained unmatched. CDR3 region: CASSQVGGSDYNEQFF. CDR3 DNA sequence: TGTGCCAGCAGCCAAGTCGGCGGGAGCGATTACAATGAGCAGTTCTTC.

This chain connects TRBV19 to TRBJ2-7; D possibly corresponds to TRBD2 (6 bases). The germline V and J ends were trimmed by 1 base and 0 bases, with 10 bases remaining between them. The CDR3 has 15 amino acids. The germline CDR1 and CDR2 sequences are LNHDA and SQIVND (reference sequence). The CDR3 loop reads CASSIAGTRSYEQYF. The CDR3 bases are TGTGCCAGTAGTATAGCTGGGACTCGCTCCTACGAGCAGTACTTC.

The genes are TRBV10-1 and TRBJ2-2, with 7 bases lining up with TRBD1. Unmatched junction bases numbered 9, after V lost 11 bases and J lost 6 bases. The germline V gene has CDR1 WNHNN and CDR2 SYGVQD (reference sequence). The CDR3 is 13 residues long. The DNA of the CDR3 is TGCGCCTCTAGGCGGCAGGGGGCCGGGGAGCTGTTTTTT. Its translation: CASRRQGAGELFF.

The chain carries TRBV4-3 and TRBJ2-7; 7 nucleotides agree with TRBD2. The germline V gene has CDR1 LGHNA and CDR2 YSLEER. The CDR3 has 18 residues. V lost 0 bases and J lost 4; bases outside the gene matches: 15. CDR3 protein: CASSQDHWRECLRYEQYF. In nucleotides, the CDR3 is TGCGCCAGCAGCCAAGATCACTGGCGGGAGTGTCTAAGATACGAGCAGTACTTC.

There are a few counts of this clone. This chain links TRBV3-1 (or the pseudogene TRBV3-2) with TRBJ1-5, with D uncertain. V was trimmed by 1 base and J by 8 bases, leaving 6 bases between them. The CDR3 has 12 amino acids. Germline CDR1 is LGHDT and CDR2 is YNNKEL (reference sequence). The CDR3 loop reads CASSQGVKPQHF. The CDR3 bases are TGTGCCAGCAGCCAAGGAGTTAAGCCCCAGCATTTT.

The CDR3 DNA follows: TGTGCCAGCAGCTTAGCGGCAACAGGGGGTTTCTACGAGCAGTACTTC. Residues: CASSLAATGGFYEQYF. The chain uses TRBV11-1 and TRBJ2-7; 8 nucleotides match TRBD1. This CDR3 is built from 16 residues. Germline V gene lookup returns CDR1 SGHAT and CDR2 FQDESV (reference sequence). J lost 3 bases, V lost 0 bases, and 7 bases had no gene match.

The chain carries TRBV6-5 and TRBJ1-3; D unclear. CDR3 length: 15 amino acids. Per the germline V gene, CDR1 is MNHEY and CDR2 is SVGAGI. V lost 7 bases and J lost 0, with 13 bases in between. CDR3 amino acids: CASTISGGSGNTIYF. The DNA of the CDR3 is TGTGCCAGCACCATATCGGGAGGCTCTGGAAACACCATATATTTT.

This chain connects TRBV10-2 to TRBJ2-7; TRBD1 matches 7 bases. Germline trimming cut 4 bases from V and 2 bases from J; bases unmatched to any gene: 8. The CDR3 has 15 residues. Germline CDR1 and CDR2: WSHSY and SAAADI. Here the CDR3 reads CASSVGPGQAYEQYF. The CDR3, as DNA: TGCGCCAGCAGTGTTGGCCCAGGACAGGCCTACGAGCAGTACTTC.

The rearrangement uses TRBV9 and TRBJ1-5; unclear D gene. Trimming took off 5 bases at V and 5 bases at J, with 11 bases between the two ends. Per the germline V gene, CDR1 is SGDLS and CDR2 is YYNGEE. CDR3 length: 13 amino acids. The CDR3: CASSLGIDQPQHF. The CDR3 DNA reads TGTGCCAGCAGTCTAGGAATCGATCAGCCCCAGCATTTT.

The V call is TRBV11-1, the J call TRBJ2-1, with D possibly TRBD1 on 5 matching bases. The CDR3 sequence is 12 residues long. V was clipped by 3 bases and J by 8 bases, with 8 bases between them. Looked up from germline, CDR1 is SGHAT and CDR2 is FQDESV (reference sequence). CDR3 loop: CASSFQGDEQFF. CDR3 nucleotides: TGTGCCAGCAGCTTCCAGGGCGATGAGCAGTTCTTC.

The chain links TRBV28 to TRBJ2-7; a possible D gene is TRBD2 (5 bases). With 2 bases removed from V and 1 base from J, the gap between germline ends came to 6 bases. This CDR3 has 13 residues. The V gene's germline CDR1 is MDHEN and CDR2 SYDVKM. The CDR3 coding sequence is TGTGCCAGCAGTTTACGACTATCCTACGAGCAGTACTTC. As protein: CASSLRLSYEQYF.

The chain employs TRBV24-1 and TRBJ2-7; D is possibly TRBD1 (5 bases). V was clipped by 9 bases and J by 1 base, with 12 bases between them. The CDR3 extends over 13 amino acids. CDR1 and CDR2 (germline): KGHDR, SFDVKD. The CDR3 DNA reads TGTGCCACCGTCGACAGCAAATCCTACGAGCAGTACTTC. It is translated as CATVDSKSYEQYF.

The rearrangement joins TRBV28 to TRBJ1-1, with 7 bases that match TRBD1. The CDR3 loop spans 15 amino acids. J was trimmed by 2 bases and V by 2 bases; bases with no gene match: 5. The germline gives CDR1 MDHEN, CDR2 SYDVKM. The CDR3 reads CASSLNRGINTEAFF. In DNA form, the CDR3 reads TGTGCCAGCAGTTTAAACAGGGGAATTAACACTGAAGCTTTCTTT. Variable domain in full (rest from reference TRBV28 and TRBJ1-1): DVKVTQSSRYLVKRTGEKVFLECVQDMDHENMFWYRQDPGLGLRLIYFSYDVKMKEKGDIPEGYSVSREKKERFSLILESASTNQTSMYLCASSLNRGINTEAFFGQGTRLTVV.

The CDR3 nucleotides read TGTGCCAGCAGTTTAGGCTCCGGACAGCGCACAGATACGCAGTATTTT. Its protein is CASSLGSGQRTDTQYF. V and J are TRBV28 and TRBJ2-3; possibly TRBD1 for D (6 bases). This CDR3 comprises 16 residues. Germline loops: CDR1 MDHEN, CDR2 SYDVKM. Trimming took off 2 bases at V and 1 base at J, with 13 bases between the two ends.